Here is one TCR beta chain with its context. The entry originates in a study of blood T cell repertoires in COVID-19. Study information: COVID-19 samples collected from the United States, Italy and Spain covered acute and convalescent phases.

The protocol was immunoSEQ multiplex PCR, while the TCRdb copy is restricted to in-frame clones and leaves out a portion. The table has 110,000 or so clones, approximately 81% seen once; the top ten hold around 1.5%. Sequenced sample: peripheral blood. The clonotype comes from a man over 45 with acute or convalescent COVID-19.

In DNA, the CDR3 is TGTGCCAGCAGCTTACAAAATTGGAACACTGAAGCTTTCTTT. This gives the protein CASSLQNWNTEAFF. The genes are TRBV5-6 and TRBJ1-1, with D uncertain. This CDR3 is built from 14 residues. The V gene lost 2 bases and the J gene lost 1 base, with 9 bases spanning the gap. CDR1 SGHDT and CDR2 YYEEEE come from the germline V gene.